Listed below are T cell receptor beta chains from one sample, sequenced in a study of OX40 agonist ivuxolimab in advanced cancers. Method: immunoSEQ multiplex PCR; TCRdb's copy keeps in-frame clones and lacks some. The sample consists of tens of thousands of clones, roughly 80% of them appearing once. Sequencing was performed on CD4+ or CD8+ T cells sorted from blood, taken in a trial of the OX40 agonist ivuxolimab. All receptors derive from an adult with an advanced solid tumor such as melanoma, head and neck, liver or kidney cancer. The CDR3 runs from the conserved cysteine through the conserved F or W. The D gene is left open where the match is weak. A row's size may be missing; if present it is once, few, many or a size class.

abundance: NA; j_gene: TRBJ1-5; v_gene: TRBV6-5; d_gene: NA; CDR3aa: CASSPGLVRPQHF; CDR3nt: TGTGCCAGCAGCCCCGGGCTGGTCAGGCCCCAGCATTTT
abundance: NA; j_gene: TRBJ2-7; v_gene: TRBV7-7; d_gene: NA; CDR3aa: CASSRGGSYEQYF; CDR3nt: TGTGCTAGCAGCCGAGGAGGATCCTACGAGCAGTACTTC
abundance: NA; j_gene: TRBJ2-7; v_gene: TRBV19; d_gene: TRBD1; CDR3aa: CASGTTGTGVGEQYF; CDR3nt: TGTGCCAGTGGGACGACCGGGACAGGGGTTGGCGAGCAGTACTTC
abundance: NA; j_gene: TRBJ2-2; v_gene: TRBV6-1; d_gene: NA; CDR3aa: CASSDRVGTGELFF; CDR3nt: TGTGCCAGCAGTGACAGGGTGGGAACCGGGGAGCTGTTTTTT
abundance: NA; j_gene: TRBJ1-2; v_gene: TRBV6-5; d_gene: TRBD1; CDR3aa: CASKTGSGYGYTF; CDR3nt: TGTGCCAGCAAGACAGGGAGTGGCTATGGCTACACCTTC
abundance: once; j_gene: TRBJ1-6; v_gene: TRBV5-6; d_gene: NA; CDR3aa: CASSFPENLKSSPLHF; CDR3nt: TGTGCCAGCAGCTTCCCGGAAAACCTAAAGAGTTCACCCCTCCACTTT
abundance: NA; j_gene: TRBJ1-1; v_gene: TRBV9; d_gene: NA; CDR3aa: CASSLHGNTEAFF; CDR3nt: TGTGCCAGCAGCCTTCACGGGAACACTGAAGCTTTCTTT
abundance: once; j_gene: TRBJ1-3; v_gene: TRBV6-5; d_gene: NA; CDR3aa: CAGSTRSSGNTIYF; CDR3nt: TGTGCCGGCAGTACAAGATCATCTGGAAACACCATATATTTT
abundance: few; j_gene: TRBJ1-2; v_gene: TRBV6-5; d_gene: NA; CDR3aa: CASSQKGTWSYTF; CDR3nt: TGTGCCAGCAGCCAAAAGGGGACATGGAGCTACACCTTC
abundance: NA; j_gene: TRBJ2-5; v_gene: TRBV2; d_gene: TRBD2; CDR3aa: CASSAGKGLAEETQYF; CDR3nt: TGTGCCAGCAGTGCGGGGAAGGGACTAGCGGAAGAGACCCAGTACTTC
abundance: NA; j_gene: TRBJ2-2; v_gene: TRBV9; d_gene: NA; CDR3aa: CASSVATLGELFF; CDR3nt: TGTGCCAGCAGCGTAGCTACATTGGGGGAGCTGTTTTTT
abundance: NA; j_gene: TRBJ2-3; v_gene: TRBV5-1; d_gene: NA; CDR3aa: CASSLNGRTSTDTQYF; CDR3nt: TGCGCCAGCAGCTTGAATGGGAGGACTTCAACAGATACGCAGTATTTT
abundance: NA; j_gene: TRBJ1-2; v_gene: TRBV19; d_gene: NA; CDR3aa: CASSIGHLNYGYTF; CDR3nt: TGTGCCAGTAGTATAGGGCACCTTAACTATGGCTACACCTTC
abundance: NA; j_gene: TRBJ2-5; v_gene: TRBV4-1; d_gene: TRBD1; CDR3aa: CASSQGTGSWGAQETQYF; CDR3nt: TGCGCCAGCAGCCAAGGGACAGGGAGCTGGGGGGCCCAAGAGACCCAGTACTTC
abundance: NA; j_gene: TRBJ2-7; v_gene: TRBV30; d_gene: TRBD1; CDR3aa: CACKGQTYEQYF; CDR3nt: TGTGCCTGCAAGGGACAGACCTACGAGCAGTACTTC
abundance: NA; j_gene: TRBJ2-5; v_gene: TRBV30; d_gene: TRBD1; CDR3aa: CAWSVRDRKETQYF; CDR3nt: TGTGCCTGGAGTGTACGGGACAGGAAAGAGACCCAGTACTTC